Shown below are 26 T cell receptor beta chains from a single sample sequenced in a study of blood T cell repertoires in COVID-19 (dated by TCRdb to the early 2020s). The library was prepared using the immunoSEQ multiplex PCR assay. What TCRdb holds here is the immuneACCESS table cut down to in-frame rearrangements. Part of the clones is not present; checked against another copy, under half of the missing clones reflect an unresolved V gene, and the others are unexplained. The sample table contains under 130,000 clones; only one count was recorded for over 70% of them. The ten largest clones take up 13% of the sample. What was sequenced was peripheral blood. These receptors came from a human donor in a cohort sampled during active or convalescent COVID-19.

The gene calls are TRBV30 and TRBJ2-3; the match to TRBD1 covers 7 bases. The trim removed 2 bases at V and 6 bases at J, leaving 11 bases unmatched. The CDR3 contains 15 residues. Per the germline V gene, CDR1 is GTSNPN and CDR2 is SVGIG (reference sequence). Written as DNA, the CDR3 is TGTGCCTGGAGTTCGGGACAGTCCTTTACGGATACGCAGTATTTT. Amino acids: CAWSSGQSFTDTQYF.

The DNA for the CDR3 is TGTGCCAGCAGCCAAGAAGCAGGCCGCCAGCATTTT. Encoded protein: CASSQEAGRQHF. This chain joins TRBV4-2 and TRBJ1-5; D call uncertain. With 0 bases removed from V and 12 bases from J, the gap between germline ends came to 9 bases. Germline CDR1 is LGHNA and CDR2 is YNFKEQ. CDR3 size: 12 residues.

The J gene is TRBJ2-7, the V gene TRBV6-5, with TRBD1 as a possible D gene (6 bases). The CDR3 is made up of 15 amino acids. CDR1 and CDR2 (germline): MNHEY, SVGAGI. Trimming shortened V by 5 bases and J by 2 bases, and 16 bases separated the two germline ends. CDR3 residues: CASSRMWGHPYEQYF. CDR3 nucleotides: TGTGCCAGCAGTCGTATGTGGGGACATCCCTACGAGCAGTACTTC.

V gene TRBV27 combines with J gene TRBJ2-1; 12 bases fit TRBD2. CDR1 and CDR2 (germline): MNHEY, SMNVEV (reference sequence). The CDR3 covers 20 residues. V shed 4 bases, J shed 5 bases, and the junction held 18 bases outside the gene matches. The CDR3 spells CASSSPGARPSGGAHNEQFF. Here the CDR3 DNA reads TGTGCCAGCAGTTCCCCCGGGGCCCGGCCTAGCGGGGGGGCCCACAATGAGCAGTTCTTC.

This clone was picked up one time. This rearrangement joins TRBV19 to TRBJ1-5, with D perhaps TRBD1 (5 bases). This CDR3 spans 15 amino acids. Germline loops: CDR1 LNHDA, CDR2 SQIVND (reference sequence). V lost 5 bases and J lost 0, with 11 bases in between. CDR3 residues: CASSFQGHSNQPQHF. Written as DNA, the CDR3 is TGTGCCAGTAGTTTTCAGGGTCATAGCAATCAGCCCCAGCATTTT.

CDR3 sequence (DNA): TGTGCCAGCCGGAAGGGACCGGGACAGGGGGCACATGGCTACACCTTC. This encodes CASRKGPGQGAHGYTF. The chain carries TRBV9 and TRBJ1-2; 12 bases match TRBD1. The CDR3 length is 16 residues. The V gene end was trimmed by 7 bases and the J gene end by 6 bases; junction bases not matched to a gene: 13. Germline-derived CDR1 and CDR2 are SGDLS and YYNGEE.

The gene calls are TRBV2 and TRBJ1-2, with a weak D call TRBD1 (5 bases). This CDR3 is built from 14 residues. The V and J ends lost 2 bases and 4 bases respectively, with 11 bases between them. The germline gives CDR1 SNHLY, CDR2 FYNNEI. The CDR3 region is CASSEIDSSYGYTF. CDR3 DNA sequence: TGTGCCAGCAGTGAAATAGACAGCTCCTATGGCTACACCTTC.

Concerning this clone itself: In the same sample, other DNA sequences code for this CDR3. The CDR3 sequence: CASSSIQGDTEAFF. The DNA for the CDR3 is TGCGCCAGCAGCTCGATACAGGGGGACACTGAAGCTTTCTTT. The genes are TRBV5-1 and TRBJ1-1; 8 bases are a match to TRBD1. CDR1 is SGHRS and CDR2 is YFSETQ in the germline V gene. Trimming cost V 3 bases and J 3 bases; bases outside gene matches: 4. The CDR3 runs to 14 residues.

The chain joins TRBV6-5 to TRBJ1-6; tentative D call: TRBD1 (5 bases). V lost 9 bases to trimming and J lost 6 bases, with 12 bases between them. The germline V gene encodes CDR1 MNHEY and CDR2 SVGAGI. CDR3 length equals 13 residues. The CDR3 is CASRQHSNSPLHF. The CDR3 bases are TGTGCCAGTAGACAGCATTCTAATTCACCCCTCCACTTT.

V is TRBV19 and J is TRBJ1-5; D perhaps matches TRBD1 (5 bases). This CDR3 contains 18 residues. With 4 bases removed from V and 0 bases from J, the gap between germline ends came to 19 bases. Germline CDR1 and CDR2: LNHDA and SQIVND (reference sequence). The CDR3: CASSTPVGGGYSNQPQHF. Here the CDR3 DNA reads TGTGCCAGTAGTACCCCAGTGGGGGGTGGATATAGCAATCAGCCCCAGCATTTT. Full variable domain (rest looked up from reference TRBV19 and TRBJ1-5): DGGITQSPKYLFRKEGQNVTLSCEQNLNHDAMYWYRQDPGQGLRLIYYSQIVNDFQKGDIAEGYSVSREKKESFPLTVTSAQKNPTAFYLCASSTPVGGGYSNQPQHFGDGTRLSIL.

A single count supports this clone. The chain links TRBV15 to TRBJ2-7; TRBD1 is a possible D gene (6 bases). The V gene lost 1 base and the J gene lost 6 bases, with 13 bases spanning the gap. The CDR3 totals 14 residues. Germline V CDR1 and CDR2: LNHNV, YYDKDF (reference sequence). CDR3: CATSRGGTPTEQYF. CDR3 coding DNA: TGTGCCACCAGCAGAGGGGGGACACCGACCGAGCAGTACTTC.

The chain uses TRBV6-5 and TRBJ1-4, with D tentatively TRBD1 (6 bases). CDR1 is MNHEY and CDR2 is SVGAGI in the germline V gene. The CDR3 has 14 residues. With 2 bases removed from V and 4 bases from J, the gap between germline ends came to 8 bases. This CDR3 reads CASSYGQHNEKLFF. In nucleotides, the CDR3 is TGTGCCAGCAGTTACGGACAGCATAATGAAAAACTGTTTTTT.

The J gene is TRBJ1-1, the V gene TRBV2; D is possibly TRBD1 (5 bases). Germline V gene data show CDR1 as SNHLY and CDR2 as FYNNEI. Trimming pared 2 bases from V and 5 bases from J, leaving 12 bases between. This CDR3 has 14 amino acids. DNA of the CDR3: TGTGCCAGCAGTGAACAGGGAGGGAATACTGAAGCTTTCTTT. It codes for CASSEQGGNTEAFF.

The V and J genes are TRBV5-1 and TRBJ1-5; D gene uncertain. Trimming removed 8 bases at V and 4 bases at J, with 10 bases between. The germline V gene has CDR1 SGHRS and CDR2 YFSETQ. This CDR3 is built from 12 residues. This CDR3 reads CARNPGNQPQHF. The CDR3 coding sequence is TGCGCCAGAAACCCGGGGAATCAGCCCCAGCATTTT.

The gene calls are TRBV7-2 and TRBJ2-1; D is perhaps TRBD1 (6 bases). Germline values: CDR1 SGHTA, CDR2 FQGNSA. This CDR3 has 14 residues. Deletions cut 6 bases from V and 5 bases from J, with 14 bases between. The chain's CDR3 is CASRPGTSNNEQFF. The CDR3 nucleotides read TGTGCCAGCAGACCTGGGACATCTAACAATGAGCAGTTCTTC.

This sequence joins TRBV3-1 (or the pseudogene TRBV3-2) and TRBJ2-3; weak D call: TRBD2 (6 bases). CDR1 and CDR2 (germline): LGHDT, YNNKEL (reference sequence). Deletions cut 1 base from V and 0 bases from J, with 8 bases between. The CDR3 totals 15 residues. CDR3 sequence: CASSQVRGSTDTQYF. CDR3 in DNA: TGTGCCAGCAGCCAAGTGCGGGGAAGCACAGATACGCAGTATTTT.

The genes are TRBV2 and TRBJ1-3; TRBD1 might be the D (6 bases). Between the trimmed V and J ends, which lost 8 bases and 0 bases, there was a span of 11 bases. The CDR3 contains 14 residues. In germline, CDR1 is SNHLY, CDR2 FYNNEI. Written as DNA, the CDR3 is TGTGCCAGCCATGTGGACAGCTCTGGAAACACCATATATTTT. Amino acids: CASHVDSSGNTIYF.

In nucleotides, the CDR3 is TGTGCCACCAGTGATTTGCAGGGTCAGCCCCAGCATTTT. Amino acid sequence: CATSDLQGQPQHF. This chain uses TRBV24-1 with TRBJ1-5; the D gene is possibly TRBD1 (5 bases). Looked up from germline, CDR1 is KGHDR and CDR2 is SFDVKD. CDR3 length: 13 residues. Trimming took off 0 bases at V and 6 bases at J, with 5 bases between the two ends.

The chain has TRBV7-8 and TRBJ1-1, with no clear D. V was trimmed by 5 bases and J by 4 bases, leaving 8 bases between them. There are 12 residues in the CDR3. Germline V gene data show CDR1 as SGHVS and CDR2 as FQNEAQ. The CDR3 protein is CASSTGVTEAFF. The DNA of the CDR3 is TGTGCCAGCAGCACCGGGGTCACTGAAGCTTTCTTT.

J is TRBJ1-6 and V is TRBV7-9; 7 bases match TRBD1. Trimming removed 1 base from V and 9 bases from J; junction bases left unmatched: 3. Germline CDR1 and CDR2: SEHNR and FQNEAQ (reference sequence). This CDR3 has 14 residues. CDR3 sequence (DNA): TGTGCCAGCAGCTTAGATGACAGGGTTTCACCCCTCCACTTT. Its translation is CASSLDDRVSPLHF. The entire variable domain, with the rest obtained from reference TRBV7-9 and TRBJ1-6, is as follows: DTGVSQNPRHKITKRGQNVTFRCDPISEHNRLYWYRQTLGQGPEFLTYFQNEAQLEKSRLLSDRFSAERPKGSFSTLEIQRTEQGDSAMYLCASSLDDRVSPLHFGNGTRLTVT.

This clone was detected once. The chain links TRBV13 to TRBJ1-5; 7 nucleotides align to TRBD1. Germline CDR1 PRHDT, CDR2 FYEKMQ (reference sequence). Germline trimming cut 8 bases from V and 3 bases from J; bases unmatched to any gene: 10. CDR3 length: 15 residues. CDR3 loop: CASFFRGIDNQPQHF. The CDR3 DNA reads TGTGCCAGCTTTTTCAGGGGGATTGACAATCAGCCCCAGCATTTT.

The chain carries TRBV19 and TRBJ1-5, with unresolved D. The V and J ends lost 5 bases and 2 bases respectively, with 13 bases between them. Germline V CDR1 and CDR2: LNHDA, SQIVND (reference sequence). CDR3 size: 15 residues. CDR3: CASSPIREGNQPQHF. In DNA, the CDR3 is TGTGCCAGTAGTCCTATTCGTGAGGGCAATCAGCCCCAGCATTTT.

This chain links TRBV9 with TRBJ2-3; 15 bases align to TRBD2. The length of the CDR3 is 17 residues. V lost 4 bases, J lost 6 bases, and 9 bases stayed unmatched. The V gene's germline CDR1 is SGDLS and CDR2 YYNGEE. The DNA for the CDR3 is TGTGCCAGCAGCTTAAGCGGACTAGCGGGGGGGCCGGATACGCAGTATTTT. It specifies CASSLSGLAGGPDTQYF.

The count of this clone is one. The chain joins TRBV7-2 to TRBJ2-3, with D perhaps TRBD1 (6 bases). Trimming shortened V by 3 bases and J by 2 bases, and 12 bases separated the two germline ends. The CDR3 spans 15 residues. From germline, CDR1 is SGHTA and CDR2 FQGNSA. As DNA, the CDR3 is TGTGCCAGCAGCTTCTCCGGACAGACCACAGATACGCAGTATTTT. Translation gives CASSFSGQTTDTQYF.

This clone appeared once. This sequence joins TRBV18 and TRBJ2-2; D gene ambiguous. The CDR3 is made up of 12 amino acids. V was cut by 3 bases and J by 4 bases, with 3 bases left in between. Looked up from germline, CDR1 is KGHSH and CDR2 is LQKENI. The CDR3 DNA reads TGTGCCAGCTCACCCGGCACCGGGGAGCTGTTTTTT. Residues: CASSPGTGELFF.

This clone was seen once. The gene calls are TRBV7-3 and TRBJ1-1; D call uncertain. This CDR3 contains 13 residues. CDR1 is SGHTA, CDR2 FQGTGA, per germline. Between the trimmed V and J ends, which lost 2 bases and 5 bases, there was a span of 9 bases. CDR3 sequence: CASSLEGTTEAFF. The CDR3 DNA is TGTGCCAGCAGCTTAGAGGGAACAACTGAAGCTTTCTTT.